The text below deals with one TCR beta chain. The sample originates from a study of T cells in tumors after PD-1 blockade. The length of the CDR3 is 15 residues. Germline CDR1 KGHSH, CDR2 LQKENI. J lost 1 base, V lost 4 bases, and 6 bases had no gene match. Some clones are missing from TCRdb's copy, which holds only in-frame ones; the method was immunoSEQ multiplex PCR. This sample has 3,500 to 4,500 clones, with about two thirds found just once. The chain couples TRBV18 to TRBJ1-1; 7 bases line up with TRBD1. Specimen: tumor tissue, collected before anti-PD-1 treatment. This TCR came from a human donor with basal cell carcinoma. CDR3 sequence: CASSRTGTENTEAFF. The CDR3 DNA sequence: TGTGCCAGCTCACGCACCGGGACAGAGAACACTGAAGCTTTCTTT.